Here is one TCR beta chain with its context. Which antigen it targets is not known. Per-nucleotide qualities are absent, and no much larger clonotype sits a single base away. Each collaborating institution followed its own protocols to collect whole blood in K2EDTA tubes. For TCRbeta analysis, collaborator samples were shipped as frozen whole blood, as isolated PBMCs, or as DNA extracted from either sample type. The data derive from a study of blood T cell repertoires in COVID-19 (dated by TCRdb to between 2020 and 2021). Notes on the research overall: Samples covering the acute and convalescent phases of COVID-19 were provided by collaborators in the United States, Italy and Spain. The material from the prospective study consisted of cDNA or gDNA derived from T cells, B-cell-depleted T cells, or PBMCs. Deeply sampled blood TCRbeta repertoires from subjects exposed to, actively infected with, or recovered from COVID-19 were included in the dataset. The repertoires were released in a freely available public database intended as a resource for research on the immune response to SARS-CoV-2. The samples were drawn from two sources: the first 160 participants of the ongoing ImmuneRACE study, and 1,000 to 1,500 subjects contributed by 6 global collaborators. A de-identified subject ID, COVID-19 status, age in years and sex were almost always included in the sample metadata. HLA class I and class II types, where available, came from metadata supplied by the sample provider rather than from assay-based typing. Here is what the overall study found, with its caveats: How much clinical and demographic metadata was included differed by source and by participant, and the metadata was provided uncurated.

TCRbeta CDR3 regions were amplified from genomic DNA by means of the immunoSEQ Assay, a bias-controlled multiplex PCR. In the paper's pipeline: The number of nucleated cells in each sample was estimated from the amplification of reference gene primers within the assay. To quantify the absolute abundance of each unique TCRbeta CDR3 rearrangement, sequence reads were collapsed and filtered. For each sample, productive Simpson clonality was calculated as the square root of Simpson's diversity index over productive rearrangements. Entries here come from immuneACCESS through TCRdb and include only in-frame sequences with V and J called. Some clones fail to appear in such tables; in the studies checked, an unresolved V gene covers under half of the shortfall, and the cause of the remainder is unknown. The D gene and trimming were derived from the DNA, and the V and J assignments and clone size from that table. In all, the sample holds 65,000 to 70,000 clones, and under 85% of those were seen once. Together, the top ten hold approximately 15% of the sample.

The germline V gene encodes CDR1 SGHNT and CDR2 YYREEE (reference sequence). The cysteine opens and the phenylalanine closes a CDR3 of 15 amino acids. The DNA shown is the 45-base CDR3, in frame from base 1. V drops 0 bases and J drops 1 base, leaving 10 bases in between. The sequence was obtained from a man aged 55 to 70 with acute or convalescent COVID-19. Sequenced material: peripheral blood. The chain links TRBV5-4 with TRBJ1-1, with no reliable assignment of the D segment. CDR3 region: CASSLVGRKNTEAFF. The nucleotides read TGTGCCAGCAGCTTGGTCGGCAGGAAGAACACTGAAGCTTTCTTT.